The clone carrying this T cell receptor (beta chain) was seen at least ten times. What it binds is unknown. This entry comes from a study of CD8 T cells in ankylosing spondylitis. Study-wide results and limits: Earlier literature documents some of the motif variants in reactive arthritis synovial fluid and blood.

One entry per CDR3 protein, called by TCRdb with MiXCR from the 5' RACE reads. Among approximately 130,000 distinct CDR3 sequences, about an eighth were seen once, and the ten largest hold 4.1%. This TCR was recovered from a female donor with ankylosing spondylitis or in good health (not recorded which). The sequenced material came from blood, either unsorted or a sorted T cell fraction (not recorded which).

The CDR3 DNA sequence: TGTGCCAGCACCCTAGGGGACTTCACCGGGGAGCTGTTTTTT. It yields the protein CASTLGDFTGELFF. V usage is TRBV12-3 or TRBV12-4 and J usage is TRBJ2-2, with D perhaps matching TRBD2 (6 bases). V was clipped by 7 bases and J by 4 bases, with 13 bases between them. The CDR3 has 14 residues.